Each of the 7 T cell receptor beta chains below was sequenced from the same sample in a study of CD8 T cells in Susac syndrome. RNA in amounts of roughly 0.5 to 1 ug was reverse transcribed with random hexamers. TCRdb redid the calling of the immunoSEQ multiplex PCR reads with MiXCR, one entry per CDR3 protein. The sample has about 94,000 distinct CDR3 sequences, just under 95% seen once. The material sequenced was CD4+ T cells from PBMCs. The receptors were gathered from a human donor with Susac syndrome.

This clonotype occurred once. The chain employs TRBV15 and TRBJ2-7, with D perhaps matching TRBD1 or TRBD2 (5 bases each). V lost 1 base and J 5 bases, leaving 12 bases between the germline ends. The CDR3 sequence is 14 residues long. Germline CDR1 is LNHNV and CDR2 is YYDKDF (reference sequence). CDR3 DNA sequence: TGTGCCACCAGCAGAGGAGGGGAAGTTAACGAGCAGTACTTC. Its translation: CATSRGGEVNEQYF.

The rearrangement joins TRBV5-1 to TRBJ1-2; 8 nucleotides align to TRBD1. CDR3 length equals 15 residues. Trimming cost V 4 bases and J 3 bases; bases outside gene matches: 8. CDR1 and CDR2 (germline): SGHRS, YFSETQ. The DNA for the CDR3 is TGCGCCAGCAGCATAGCAGGGGGCTTGGACTATGGCTACACCTTC. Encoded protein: CASSIAGGLDYGYTF. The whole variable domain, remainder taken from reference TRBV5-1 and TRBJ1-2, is KAGVTQTPRYLIKTRGQQVTLSCSPISGHRSVSWYQQTPGQGLQFLFEYFSETQRNKGNFPGRFSGRQFSNSRSEMNVSTLELGDSALYLCASSIAGGLDYGYTFGSGTRLTVV.

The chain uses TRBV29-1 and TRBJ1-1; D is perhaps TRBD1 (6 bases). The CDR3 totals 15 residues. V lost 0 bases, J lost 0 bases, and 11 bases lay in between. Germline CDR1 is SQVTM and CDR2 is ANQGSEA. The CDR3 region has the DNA TGCAGCGTTGAAGAAGGGGGATCCATGAACACTGAAGCTTTCTTT. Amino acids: CSVEEGGSMNTEAFF.

The CDR3 reads CAIPRAGGQGETQYF. The CDR3, as DNA: TGTGCCATCCCTCGGGCGGGGGGGCAGGGTGAGACCCAGTACTTC. V gene TRBV2 combines with J gene TRBJ2-5; 9 bases match TRBD2. Trimming cost V 10 bases and J 5 bases; bases outside gene matches: 14. CDR1 and CDR2 from the germline V gene are SNHLY and FYNNEI. This CDR3 spans 15 amino acids.

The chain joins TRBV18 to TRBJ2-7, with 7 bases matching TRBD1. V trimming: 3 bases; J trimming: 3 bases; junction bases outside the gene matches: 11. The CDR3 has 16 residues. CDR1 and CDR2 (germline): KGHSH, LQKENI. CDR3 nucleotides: TGTGCCAGCTCACCCCGGGACAGCTCTACTATCTACGAGCAGTACTTC. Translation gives CASSPRDSSTIYEQYF.

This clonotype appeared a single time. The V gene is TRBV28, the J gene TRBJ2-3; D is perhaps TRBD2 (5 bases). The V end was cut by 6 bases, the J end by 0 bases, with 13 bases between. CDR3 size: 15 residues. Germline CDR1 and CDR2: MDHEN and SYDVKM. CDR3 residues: CASSRTFTSTDTQYF. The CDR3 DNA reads TGTGCCAGCAGCCGGACTTTTACTAGCACAGATACGCAGTATTTT.

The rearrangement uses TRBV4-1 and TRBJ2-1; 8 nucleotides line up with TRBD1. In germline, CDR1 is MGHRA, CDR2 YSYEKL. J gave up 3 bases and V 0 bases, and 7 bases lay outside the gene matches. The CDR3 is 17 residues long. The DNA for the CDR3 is TGCGCCAGCAGCCAAGATGCCGGACAGGGAAGCTACAATGAGCAGTTCTTC. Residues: CASSQDAGQGSYNEQFF.